This entry lists 30 T cell receptor beta chains sequenced from one sample in a study of circulating and synovial CD4+ cells in juvenile arthritis. TCRdb keeps only in-frame clones here, not all; method: immunoSEQ multiplex PCR. Of about 33,000 clones detected, 90% to 95% appear once; the ten largest clones hold around 0.15%. Sequencing was done on a sample of CD4+ T cells from blood. These receptors were taken from a human donor with juvenile idiopathic arthritis.

The chain combines TRBV5-5 with TRBJ2-3, with TRBD1 matching over 8 bases. CDR1 is SGHKS, CDR2 YYEKEE, per germline (reference sequence). V dropped 3 bases and J dropped 2; count of bases not matched to a gene: 5. The CDR3 consists of 15 residues. This CDR3 reads CASSWGTGPTDTQYF. CDR3 sequence (DNA): TGTGCCAGCAGCTGGGGGACAGGCCCCACAGATACGCAGTATTTT. Drawing the rest from reference TRBV5-5 and TRBJ2-3, the complete variable domain is DAGVTQSPTHLIKTRGQQVTLRCSPISGHKSVSWYQQVLGQGPQFIFQYYEKEERGRGNFPDRFSARQFPNYSSELNVNALLLGDSALYLCASSWGTGPTDTQYFGPGTRLTVL.

The J gene is TRBJ1-2, the V gene TRBV5-8, with 7 bases identical to TRBD1. Germline-derived CDR1 and CDR2 are SGHTS and YDEGEE. The CDR3 runs to 14 residues. V trimming: 6 bases; J trimming: 4 bases; junction bases outside the gene matches: 9. In DNA, the CDR3 is TGTGCCAGCACCCCGACAGGGACCACCTATGGCTACACCTTC. Protein product: CASTPTGTTYGYTF.

The chain combines TRBV28 with TRBJ1-2; D perhaps matches TRBD1 (6 bases). This CDR3 has 13 residues. Germline CDR1 is MDHEN and CDR2 is SYDVKM. V lost 3 bases and J 8 bases, leaving 13 bases between the germline ends. This CDR3 reads CASSFPGQGGYTF. CDR3 coding DNA: TGTGCCAGCAGTTTCCCAGGTCAGGGGGGCTACACCTTC.

The chain joins TRBV5-1 to TRBJ1-2, with D possibly TRBD1 on 6 matching bases. Germline CDR1 reads SGHRS; CDR2 reads YFSETQ. The CDR3 totals 14 residues. V lost 1 base and J 8 bases, leaving 15 bases between the germline ends. The CDR3 bases are TGCGCCAGCAGCTTGCCAGACAGGAGATTAGGCTACACCTTC. Its translation is CASSLPDRRLGYTF.

The gene calls are TRBV5-1 and TRBJ1-1, with D hard to call. In germline, CDR1 is SGHRS, CDR2 YFSETQ. CDR3 size: 15 residues. V was cut by 1 base and J by 3 bases, with 13 bases left in between. Written as DNA, the CDR3 is TGCGCCAGCAGCTTGTGGGGAGAGGTACACACTGAAGCTTTCTTT. It specifies CASSLWGEVHTEAFF.

The rearrangement joins TRBV28 to TRBJ1-2; D remains ambiguous. The CDR3 totals 11 residues. Germline values: CDR1 MDHEN, CDR2 SYDVKM. With 2 bases removed from V and 7 bases from J, the gap between germline ends came to 5 bases. Here the CDR3 DNA reads TGTGCCAGCAGTTTAAAGAGTGGCTACACCTTC. Translating gives CASSLKSGYTF.

V usage is TRBV7-9 and J usage is TRBJ2-3; no reliable D call. CDR1 SEHNR and CDR2 FQNEAQ come from the germline V gene (reference sequence). The germline V and J ends were trimmed by 1 base and 2 bases, with 10 bases remaining between them. The CDR3 loop spans 15 amino acids. CDR3 sequence reads: CASSLDIVYTDTQYF. The CDR3 DNA reads as TGTGCCAGCAGCTTAGACATCGTTTACACAGATACGCAGTATTTT.

Points on this clone: This specimen includes other DNA sequences encoding the same CDR3. CDR3 coding DNA: TGCGCCAGCAGCTTGGAGTCCTCGAGCTCCTATAATTCACCCCTCCACTTT. Residues: CASSLESSSSYNSPLHF. The rearrangement uses TRBV5-1 and TRBJ1-6; D ambiguous. The germline V and J ends were trimmed by 0 bases and 0 bases, with 10 bases remaining between them. Germline V gene lookup returns CDR1 SGHRS and CDR2 YFSETQ. This CDR3 contains 17 residues.

J is TRBJ2-3 and V is TRBV2; D possibly corresponds to TRBD2 (6 bases). The V end was cut by 2 bases, the J end by 4 bases, with 16 bases between. Germline assignment: CDR1 SNHLY and CDR2 FYNNEI. The CDR3 loop spans 16 amino acids. The chain's CDR3 is CASSEPRGLGPDTQYF. Here the CDR3 DNA reads TGTGCCAGCAGTGAACCACGGGGACTGGGACCAGATACGCAGTATTTT.

J is TRBJ1-5 and V is TRBV29-1; D uncertain. Germline-derived CDR1 and CDR2 are SQVTM and ANQGSEA. The CDR3 spans 12 residues. V was shortened by 6 bases and J by 0 bases, with 6 bases between the two germline ends. CDR3 nucleotide sequence: TGCAGCGTCGGACTTAGCAATCAGCCCCAGCATTTT. Translating gives CSVGLSNQPQHF.

The DNA for the CDR3 is TGTGCCACCCTTGGGAGCCCCCAACAGCCCCAGCATTTT. Protein sequence: CATLGSPQQPQHF. V usage is TRBV10-3 and J usage is TRBJ1-5; D remains unclear. This CDR3 contains 13 residues. V was shortened by 10 bases and J by 7 bases, with 17 bases between the two germline ends. The germline V gene encodes CDR1 ENHRY and CDR2 SYGVKD.

The chain combines TRBV6-5 with TRBJ2-7; 9 bases match TRBD2. The CDR3 runs to 14 residues. V lost 2 bases, J lost 7 bases, and 6 bases stayed unmatched. CDR1 and CDR2 (germline): MNHEY, SVGAGI. CDR3 nucleotide sequence: TGTGCCAGCAGTTACATCGGCCTAGCGGGAGAGCAGTACTTC. It yields the protein CASSYIGLAGEQYF.

This chain uses TRBV7-2 with TRBJ2-1, with TRBD1 matching over 10 bases. The CDR3 runs 18 residues. The V segment lost 4 bases and the J segment 4 bases; nucleotides outside the gene matches: 13. CDR1 and CDR2 (germline): SGHTA, FQGNSA. The chain's CDR3 is CASSSPKGTGALYNEQFF. For the CDR3, the DNA is TGTGCCAGCAGCTCTCCAAAAGGGACAGGGGCCCTATACAATGAGCAGTTCTTC. The full variable domain, with the rest looked up from reference TRBV7-2 and TRBJ2-1, is GAGVSQSPSNKVTEKGKDVELRCDPISGHTALYWYRQSLGQGLEFLIYFQGNSAPDKSGLPSDRFSAERTGGSVSTLTIQRTQQEDSAVYLCASSSPKGTGALYNEQFFGPGTRLTVL.

The chain uses TRBV7-9 and TRBJ2-5; 9 positions agree with TRBD2. With V trimmed by 4 bases and J by 3 bases, 3 bases remained unmatched. Germline V gives CDR1 SEHNR, CDR2 FQNEAQ (reference sequence). The CDR3 is 14 residues long. The DNA for the CDR3 is TGTGCCAGCAGCTCCCGCGGGGGGGAAGAGACCCAGTACTTC. Amino acids: CASSSRGGEETQYF.

The CDR3 sequence is CASSLEASGRTTQYF. In nucleotides, the CDR3 is TGCGCCAGCAGCTTGGAGGCTAGCGGGAGGACTACGCAGTATTTT. The chain has TRBV5-1 and TRBJ2-3, with TRBD2 identical over 11 bases. CDR3 size: 15 residues. Germline V lookup: CDR1 SGHRS, CDR2 YFSETQ. V gave up 0 bases and J gave up 8 bases; unmatched junction bases: 5.

The chain combines TRBV10-3 with TRBJ1-1, with D tentatively TRBD1 (5 bases). CDR3 length equals 14 residues. CDR1 is ENHRY, CDR2 SYGVKD, per germline. V lost 6 bases, J lost 3 bases, and 14 bases lay in between. CDR3 amino acids: CAIRGGDGYTEAFF. The CDR3, as DNA: TGTGCCATCAGGGGGGGTGACGGTTACACTGAAGCTTTCTTT.

The rearrangement links TRBV5-5 to TRBJ1-2; TRBD1 matches at 7 bases. CDR1 and CDR2 (germline): SGHKS, YYEKEE (reference sequence). The ends lost 1 base at V and 3 bases at J; junction bases unmatched: 0. CDR3 length equals 13 residues. The CDR3 loop reads CASSLQGDYGYTF. In DNA, the CDR3 is TGTGCCAGCAGCTTGCAGGGGGACTATGGCTACACCTTC. Complete variable domain (other parts from reference TRBV5-5 and TRBJ1-2): DAGVTQSPTHLIKTRGQQVTLRCSPISGHKSVSWYQQVLGQGPQFIFQYYEKEERGRGNFPDRFSARQFPNYSSELNVNALLLGDSALYLCASSLQGDYGYTFGSGTRLTVV.

The chain links TRBV19 to TRBJ1-1, with a possible D match to TRBD1 (5 bases). The V gene lost 5 bases and the J gene lost 11 bases, with 15 bases spanning the gap. Germline CDR1 is LNHDA and CDR2 is SQIVND (reference sequence). The CDR3 is 12 residues long. The CDR3 sequence is CASSGRRGKAFF. The CDR3 DNA reads TGTGCCAGTAGTGGACGGAGGGGAAAGGCTTTCTTT.

This chain joins TRBV10-3 and TRBJ1-5, with 9 positions matching TRBD1. Germline CDR1 is ENHRY and CDR2 is SYGVKD. The CDR3 runs 14 residues. V was clipped by 6 bases and J by 4 bases; unmatched bases: 4. DNA of the CDR3: TGTGCCATCAGGGGGGGACAGGGAAATCAGCCCCAGCATTTT. As protein: CAIRGGQGNQPQHF.

The chain couples TRBV2 to TRBJ2-1; D perhaps matches TRBD1 (5 bases). Per germline, CDR1 SNHLY and CDR2 FYNNEI. This CDR3 has 12 amino acids. With 10 bases removed from V and 7 bases from J, the gap between germline ends came to 14 bases. Here the CDR3 reads CAIDHGANEQFF. CDR3 DNA: TGTGCCATCGACCATGGGGCGAATGAGCAGTTCTTC.

Only one count was recorded for this clone. V and J are TRBV7-2 and TRBJ1-6; possible D gene TRBD1, 5 bases. V lost 5 bases and J 0 bases, leaving 8 bases between the germline ends. This CDR3 has 15 amino acids. Germline V gene data show CDR1 as SGHTA and CDR2 as FQGNSA. The CDR3 here is CASSQGLSYNSPLHF. The CDR3 region has the DNA TGTGCCAGCAGCCAGGGCCTCTCCTATAATTCACCCCTCCACTTT.

The V gene is TRBV27, the J gene TRBJ1-3; 7 nucleotides align to TRBD1. The CDR3 is 15 amino acids. The J segment lost 0 bases and the V segment lost 8 bases, leaving 7 bases of the junction unmatched. CDR1 and CDR2 from the germline V gene are MNHEY and SMNVEV (reference sequence). This CDR3 reads CASGGTASSGNTIYF. In DNA form, the CDR3 reads TGTGCCAGCGGGGGGACAGCAAGCTCTGGAAACACCATATATTTT.

The rearrangement uses TRBV6-5 and TRBJ2-7, with TRBD1 matching 9 bases. CDR1 and CDR2 from the germline V gene are MNHEY and SVGAGI. CDR3 length equals 12 residues. After removal of 8 bases from V and 2 bases from J, the junction contained 1 base not matched to a gene. CDR3 nucleotides: TGTGCCAGCGGGACAGGGACCTACGAGCAGTACTTC. This codes for CASGTGTYEQYF.

The chain links TRBV5-1 to TRBJ2-3, with D perhaps TRBD1 (5 bases). V lost 0 bases and J 5 bases, leaving 13 bases between the germline ends. CDR1 SGHRS and CDR2 YFSETQ come from the germline V gene. The CDR3 has 15 residues. DNA for the CDR3: TGCGCCAGCAGCTTGGCAGGGTCCGCTTTAGATACGCAGTATTTT. Its protein is CASSLAGSALDTQYF.

The gene calls are TRBV15 and TRBJ2-1; 7 nucleotides match TRBD2. With 8 bases clipped from V and 6 bases from J, the junction kept 13 bases outside the gene matches. The germline V gene has CDR1 LNHNV and CDR2 YYDKDF (reference sequence). CDR3 length: 15 residues. CDR3 coding DNA: TGTGCCACCGGGGGGGGGAATCAGGGCCTCAATGAGCAGTTCTTC. Amino acids: CATGGGNQGLNEQFF. Variable domain in full (rest from reference TRBV15 and TRBJ2-1): DAMVIQNPRYQVTQFGKPVTLSCSQTLNHNVMYWYQQKSSQAPKLLFHYYDKDFNNEADTPDNFQSRRPNTSFCFLDIRSPGLGDTAMYLCATGGGNQGLNEQFFGPGTRLTVL.

This chain joins TRBV5-1 and TRBJ1-5; 7 bases map to TRBD1. The CDR3 covers 16 residues. Germline-derived CDR1 and CDR2 are SGHRS and YFSETQ. The V and J ends lost 5 bases and 7 bases, in that order; junction bases with no gene match: 15. In nucleotides, the CDR3 is TGCGCCAGCAGACCATACGACAGGGACCTCACACAGCCCCAGCATTTT. Encoded protein: CASRPYDRDLTQPQHF.

This clone was detected only a few times. The chain carries TRBV28 and TRBJ1-3, with D possibly matching TRBD1 (5 bases). The germline V and J ends were trimmed by 1 base and 2 bases, with 9 bases remaining between them. Germline V CDR1 and CDR2: MDHEN, SYDVKM. The CDR3 is 15 amino acids. The CDR3: CASSLFGGTGNTIYF. CDR3 DNA: TGTGCCAGCAGTTTATTCGGGGGAACTGGAAACACCATATATTTT.

This clone came up once. This chain uses TRBV2 with TRBJ2-5; D is unclear. Germline lookup yields CDR1 SNHLY and CDR2 FYNNEI. The ends were cut back, 3 bases at V and 5 bases at J, with 13 bases in the middle. The CDR3 has 14 residues. In DNA, the CDR3 is TGTGCCAGCAGTGAGGGCCGTGCATACGAGACCCAGTACTTC. The encoded protein is CASSEGRAYETQYF. The whole variable domain, remainder taken from reference TRBV2 and TRBJ2-5, is EPEVTQTPSHQVTQMGQEVILRCVPISNHLYFYWYRQILGQKVEFLVSFYNNEISEKSEIFDDQFSVERPDGSNFTLKIRSTKLEDSAMYFCASSEGRAYETQYFGPGTRLLVL.

The rearrangement links TRBV10-2 to TRBJ1-5; D is perhaps TRBD1 (5 bases). V was shortened by 5 bases and J by 7 bases, with 18 bases between the two germline ends. The germline V gene encodes CDR1 WSHSY and CDR2 SAAADI. This CDR3 has 15 amino acids. CDR3 protein: CASSTTAGPGQPQHF. In nucleotides, the CDR3 is TGCGCCAGCAGTACCACAGCGGGGCCTGGGCAGCCCCAGCATTTT.

The gene calls are TRBV7-9 and TRBJ2-1, with TRBD2 identical over 9 bases. The CDR3 loop spans 15 amino acids. Trimming at V came to 3 bases and at J to 3 bases, leaving 3 bases not matched to a gene. Germline V gives CDR1 SEHNR, CDR2 FQNEAQ (reference sequence). CDR3 DNA sequence: TGTGCCAGCAGCTTGGCGGGAGGGGACTACAATGAGCAGTTCTTC. It yields the protein CASSLAGGDYNEQFF.